This TCR beta chain appears in the sequencing data of a study of metastatic and nonmetastatic thyroid tumors. Study context: For malignant and benign thyroid patients, tumor or nodule tissue and blood were the sources whose repertoires were compared.

This clone was observed a handful of times. Its antigen is undetermined. Thyroid surgery was preceded by no treatment in any patient. Study-level results: Reported TCR beta diversity, measured in blood and tumor, was significantly higher for malignant thyroid tumors than for benign nodules.

Original handling: Building a distant-metastasis classifier for papillary thyroid cancer drew on CDR3 differences across clinicopathological groups. From the PCR reads, TCRdb re-called clones with MiXCR. These V and J calls originate from TCRdb's pipeline instead of the authors' own analysis. The data hold 5,400 or so clones, with around 37% observed a single time. Sequencing used adjacent normal tissue. The receptor was isolated from a female donor with papillary thyroid cancer or a benign thyroid nodule (not recorded which). Some clones in this sample may be carry-over from other donors' samples.

The CDR3 sequence: CASMVGGTYNEQFF. The DNA of the CDR3 is TGTGCCAGCATGGTGGGAGGAACCTACAATGAGCAGTTCTTC. This chain connects TRBV6-1 to TRBJ2-1; D might be TRBD2 (6 bases). The V gene's germline CDR1 is MNHNS and CDR2 SASEGT. The CDR3 covers 14 residues. V lost 7 bases to trimming and J lost 2 bases, with 12 bases between them.